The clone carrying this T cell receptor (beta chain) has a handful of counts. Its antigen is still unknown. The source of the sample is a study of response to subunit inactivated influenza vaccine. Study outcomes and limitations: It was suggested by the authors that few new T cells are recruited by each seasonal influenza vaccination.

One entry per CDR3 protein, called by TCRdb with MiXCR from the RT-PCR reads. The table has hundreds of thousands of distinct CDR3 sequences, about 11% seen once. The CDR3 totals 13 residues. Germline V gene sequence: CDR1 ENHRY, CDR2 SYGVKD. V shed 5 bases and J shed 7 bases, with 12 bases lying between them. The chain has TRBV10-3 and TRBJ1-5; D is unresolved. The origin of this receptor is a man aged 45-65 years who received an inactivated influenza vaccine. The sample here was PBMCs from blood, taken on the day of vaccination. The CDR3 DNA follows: TGTGCCATCAGTAAAAACCCGGAGCAGCCCCAGCATTTT. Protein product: CAISKNPEQPQHF.